The rows below give T cell receptor beta chains drawn from one sample of a study of blood T cell repertoires in COVID-19. Sequenced by immunoSEQ multiplex PCR; TCRdb stores in-frame clones only, minus some. This sample has just over 350,000 clones, with approximately 84% found just once. Sequencing input: PBMCs or T cells enriched from blood (not recorded which). Every receptor here comes from a woman in her 30s who had recovered from COVID-19. The CDR3 runs from the conserved cysteine through the conserved F or W. A D gene is named only where the DNA matches it firmly. Clone size is stated in some rows and not others, as once, few, many or a class when expanded.

>TRBJ1-6|NA|NA|TRBV3-1/TRBV3-2
TGTGCCAGCAGCCAAGTGTCAGGGGATCATTCACCCCTCCACTTT
CASSQVSGDHSPLHF
>TRBJ1-6|TRBD1|NA|TRBV7-3
TGTGCCAGCAGTCCTACAGGGGCCGGATCACCCCTCCACTTT
CASSPTGAGSPLHF
>TRBJ1-5|TRBD1|NA|TRBV7-8
TGTGCCAGCAGCTTAGGGGACAGCGATAGCAATCAGCCCCAGCATTTT
CASSLGDSDSNQPQHF
>TRBJ1-5|TRBD1|NA|TRBV27
TGTGCCAGCACTACTGGTCAGGGGGATCAGCCCCAGCATTTT
CASTTGQGDQPQHF
>TRBJ1-1|NA|NA|TRBV3-1/TRBV3-2
TGTGCCAGCAGCGGTGACAGGACTGAAGCTTTCTTT
CASSGDRTEAFF
>TRBJ1-2|NA|NA|TRBV18
TGTGCCAGCTCGCCAGTTCAAGCGAGGGACTATGGCTACACCTTC
CASSPVQARDYGYTF
>TRBJ2-7|TRBD1|NA|TRBV2
TGTGCCAGCAGTTCCCCCCCGACAGGGAACGAGCAGTACTTC
CASSSPPTGNEQYF
>TRBJ2-3|TRBD1|NA|TRBV5-1
TGCGCCAGCAGCCCGGGACAGGGTTTGGTAGATACGCAGTATTTT
CASSPGQGLVDTQYF
>TRBJ2-3|TRBD1|once|TRBV15
TGTGCCACCCGGACAGGGGCCGGGGATACGCAGTATTTT
CATRTGAGDTQYF
>TRBJ2-3|NA|NA|TRBV5-1
TGCGCCAGCAGCTTGCAGGCCCCGACAGATACGCAGTATTTT
CASSLQAPTDTQYF
>TRBJ1-2|TRBD1|NA|TRBV5-4
TGTGCCAGCAGCTCCGGACAGGGGTGGATGGATGGCTACACCTTC
CASSSGQGWMDGYTF
>TRBJ2-3|TRBD2|NA|TRBV6-2/TRBV6-3
TGTGCCAGCAGTTACAAACTAGCGGGGGATGGGGATACGCAGTATTTT
CASSYKLAGDGDTQYF
>TRBJ2-5|TRBD2|many|TRBV5-1
TGCGCCAGTCAATCCGGGACTATATTCCAAGAGACCCAGTACTTC
CASQSGTIFQETQYF
>TRBJ2-2|TRBD1|NA|TRBV24-1
TGTGCCACCAGTGACTCCGGACAGGGGGCTGGCGGGGAGCTGTTTTTT
CATSDSGQGAGGELFF
>TRBJ2-5|TRBD1|NA|TRBV5-1
TGCGCCAGCAGCCTCGCCCCGCAGGGGGCCCAAGAGACCCAGTACTTC
CASSLAPQGAQETQYF
>TRBJ1-4|TRBD1|NA|TRBV28
TGTGCCACCCGACAGGGGGGGGAAAAACTGTTTTTT
CATRQGGEKLFF
>TRBJ1-4|TRBD1|NA|TRBV12-5
TGTGCTAGTGGTTCTTCAGGGGGCGAAAAACTGTTTTTT
CASGSSGGEKLFF
>TRBJ2-7|TRBD2|NA|TRBV5-1
TGCGCCAGCAGCTTGAAAGCGGGAGTACGGAACGAGCAGTACTTC
CASSLKAGVRNEQYF
>TRBJ1-1|NA|NA|TRBV27
TGTGCCAGCAGTTTTCAGGGGAACACTGAAGCTTTCTTT
CASSFQGNTEAFF
>TRBJ2-5|NA|NA|TRBV29-1
TGCAGCGTTCTCGGAGGACCATATGGGGAGACCCAGTACTTC
CSVLGGPYGETQYF
>TRBJ2-3|TRBD2|NA|TRBV12-5
TGTGCTAGTGGTACTAGCGGGGGCACAGATACGCAGTATTTT
CASGTSGGTDTQYF
>TRBJ2-7|TRBD1|NA|TRBV9
TGTGCCAGCAGCCATCGGACAGGGCAAACCTACGAGCAGTACTTC
CASSHRTGQTYEQYF
>TRBJ2-1|TRBD2|NA|TRBV4-1
TGCGCCAGCAGCCAAGGATCTCTAGCGGGAGTTGGTAGTGAGCAGTTCTTC
CASSQGSLAGVGSEQFF
>TRBJ2-4|TRBD2|once|TRBV28
TGTGCCAGCAGTCAGACTAGCGGGGGGCTAGCCAAAAACATTCAGTACTTC
CASSQTSGGLAKNIQYF
>TRBJ2-3|NA|NA|TRBV5-1
TGCGCCAGCAGCGATCTATACACAGATACGCAGTATTTT
CASSDLYTDTQYF
>TRBJ2-1|TRBD2|NA|TRBV3-1/TRBV3-2
TGTGCCAGCAGCCTCGGGACTAGCGGTAATGAGCAGTTCTTC
CASSLGTSGNEQFF
>TRBJ2-2|NA|NA|TRBV11-2
TGTGCCAGCAGCGGACAGTGGGGGGGGAACACCGGGGAGCTGTTTTTT
CASSGQWGGNTGELFF
>TRBJ2-1|NA|NA|TRBV6-5
TGTGCCAGCAGTTACGGTGGTAGCTCCAATGAGCAGTTCTTC
CASSYGGSSNEQFF
>TRBJ2-3|TRBD2|NA|TRBV9
TGTGCCAGCAGCGACCCTAGCGGGGGGGCAACAGATACGCAGTATTTT
CASSDPSGGATDTQYF
>TRBJ2-7|NA|NA|TRBV19
TGTGCCAGTAGTACGCCGCAGGGCACCTACGAGCAGTACTTC
CASSTPQGTYEQYF
>TRBJ2-3|NA|NA|TRBV11-2
TGTGCCAGCAGCCTCCGGGCAGATACGCAGTATTTT
CASSLRADTQYF
>TRBJ1-2|NA|NA|TRBV6-9
TGTGCCGGGGGGGGAGCGACCTATGGCTACACCTTC
CAGGGATYGYTF
>TRBJ2-2|NA|NA|TRBV27
TGTGCCAGCAGTTTATCAGGAGTACCGACCGGGGAGCTGTTTTTT
CASSLSGVPTGELFF
>TRBJ1-1|TRBD1|NA|TRBV2
TGTGCCAGCAGCGACAGGGCGAACACTGAAGCTTTCTTT
CASSDRANTEAFF
>TRBJ2-7|TRBD2|NA|TRBV4-2
TGTGCCAGCAGCCAAGATCCCGCCCTAGCGGGAGACGACGAGCAGTACTTC
CASSQDPALAGDDEQYF
>TRBJ1-1|NA|NA|TRBV19
TGTGCCAGTAGTATGGTCAGGGACACTGAAGCTTTCTTT
CASSMVRDTEAFF
>TRBJ2-3|NA|NA|TRBV28
TGTGCCAGCAGTTTGGGCGGGCCTAGCACAGATACGCAGTATTTT
CASSLGGPSTDTQYF
>TRBJ1-1|NA|NA|TRBV19
TGTGCCAGTAGTCTCGGGACACAATATGAAGCTTTCTTT
CASSLGTQYEAFF
>TRBJ2-7|TRBD1|NA|TRBV7-9
TGTGCCAGCAGCCCATGGGACAGGGGCGCCGAGCAGTACTTC
CASSPWDRGAEQYF
>TRBJ1-2|TRBD1|NA|TRBV6-4
TGTGCCAGCAGCTCAACAGGGGACAACTATGGCTACACCTTC
CASSSTGDNYGYTF
>TRBJ2-7|NA|NA|TRBV5-5
TGTGCCAGCAGCGGCGCCGGGACACTCTCCTACGAGCAGTACTTC
CASSGAGTLSYEQYF
>TRBJ2-7|NA|NA|TRBV2
TGTGCCATCGTCTACGAGCAGTACTTC
CAIVYEQYF
>TRBJ2-1|TRBD1|NA|TRBV7-8
TGTGCCAGCAGCTTGACAGGGGGGATCTACAATGAGCAGTTCTTC
CASSLTGGIYNEQFF
>TRBJ1-1|NA|NA|TRBV7-4
TGTGCCAGCAGCTCGAGGGCCCAGAACACTGAAGCTTTCTTT
CASSSRAQNTEAFF
>TRBJ2-2|TRBD1|few|TRBV3-1/TRBV3-2
TGTGCCAGCACCACTGGACAGGGGGCAACCGGGGAGCTGTTTTTT
CASTTGQGATGELFF
>TRBJ1-6|NA|NA|TRBV7-2
TGTGCCAGCAGCTATCGGAGGGGCGGATCACCCCTCCACTTT
CASSYRRGGSPLHF
>TRBJ1-2|NA|NA|TRBV3-1/TRBV3-2
TGTGCCAGCAGCCAAGATCGGGAGCTCTATGGCTACACCTTC
CASSQDRELYGYTF